Listed below are T cell receptor beta chains from one sample, sequenced in a study of T cells in Graves' hyperthyroidism and ophthalmopathy. TCRdb re-called the multiplex PCR reads with MiXCR, one entry per CDR3 protein. The table lists about 590,000 distinct CDR3 sequences, around 16% of them singletons. Sequencing used blood. The source of these receptors is a woman between 25 and 40 years old with Graves' hyperthyroidism. CDR3s include the opening cysteine and the closing phenylalanine or tryptophan. D genes are given only for firm matches. Clone size is given for some rows only: seen once, a few or many times, or a class if the clone is expanded.

>TRBD1|TRBJ2-6|TRBV5-1|many
TGCGCCAGCAGCCATTCGATTGGGGACAGTCCTTACTCTGGGGCCAACGTCCTGACTTTC
CASSHSIGDSPYSGANVLTF
>TRBD1|TRBJ2-7|TRBV9|many
TGTGCCAGCAGCGTCAAGGGGGCCTCCGGGGAGCAGTACTTC
CASSVKGASGEQYF
>NA|TRBJ1-6|TRBV20-1|NA
TGCAGTGCTAGAGGGGGGGCAAGAGATAATTCACCCCTCCACTTT
CSARGGARDNSPLHF
>NA|TRBJ2-3|TRBV7-3|NA
TGTGCCAGCAGCCACACCAGCACCGGGACTAGCACAGATACGCAGTATTTT
CASSHTSTGTSTDTQYF
>NA|TRBJ2-7|TRBV6-1|many
TGTGCCAGCAGTGAAGTCGCGGGTCCCGCGGGCGAGCAGTACTTC
CASSEVAGPAGEQYF
>TRBD2|TRBJ2-3|TRBV5-1|few
TGCGCCAGCAGCTTGGGGCTAGCGGGAGAGGATACGCAGTATTTT
CASSLGLAGEDTQYF
>NA|TRBJ2-3|TRBV28|many
TGTGCCAGCTCGATTCGGGCGGATACGCAGTATTTT
CASSIRADTQYF
>NA|TRBJ2-7|TRBV5-1|NA
TGCGCCAGCAGCATCGGGGCCTACGAGCAGTACTTC
CASSIGAYEQYF
>TRBD2|TRBJ2-5|TRBV3-1|many
TGTGCCAGCAGCCAAGTCCGGCTAGCGGGAGGAGAGACCCAGTACTTC
CASSQVRLAGGETQYF
>NA|TRBJ1-2|TRBV3-1|many
TGTGCCAGCAGCCAAGCGAGAAATGGCTACACCTTC
CASSQARNGYTF
>TRBD1|TRBJ2-3|TRBV7-2|many
TGTGCCAGCAGCTTGAGGGACAGCGACACAGATACGCAGTATTTT
CASSLRDSDTDTQYF
>TRBD2|TRBJ2-2|TRBV28|many
TGTGCCAGCAGTTTCTGGCGGGAGCCTGCCGGGGAGCTGTTTTTT
CASSFWREPAGELFF
>NA|TRBJ2-7|TRBV7-3|few
TGTGCCAGCAGCCCGTCCGGGAGTCTCATCTACGAGCAGTACTTC
CASSPSGSLIYEQYF
>NA|TRBJ1-2|TRBV4-3|few
TGCGCCAGCAGCCAAGATAGGACCGGGGCGGACTATGGCTACACCTTC
CASSQDRTGADYGYTF
>NA|TRBJ1-2|TRBV2|many
TGTGCCAGCAAAGGAACGGCAGCGGTCTATGGCTACACCTTC
CASKGTAAVYGYTF
>NA|TRBJ1-1|TRBV7-9|many
TGTGCCAGCAGCTTCGGGGCTGTTACGCTGAACACTGAAGCTTTCTTT
CASSFGAVTLNTEAFF
>NA|TRBJ2-3|TRBV10-3|many
TGTGCCATCAGTGATCAAGGCTCTTTAGCGGTTGGAACGCAGTATTTT
CAISDQGSLAVGTQYF
>TRBD1|TRBJ1-4|TRBV29-1|few
TGCAGCGTTGAAGATCGGGAAGGGGGCGGGGAAAAACTGTTTTTT
CSVEDREGGGEKLFF
>NA|TRBJ2-1|TRBV5-4|NA
TGTGCCAGCAGCTGGGAAAGCTCCTACAATGAGCAGTTCTTC
CASSWESSYNEQFF
>NA|TRBJ2-7|TRBV29-1|few
TGCAGCGTCGCCTTATCCTACGAGCAGTACTTC
CSVALSYEQYF
>TRBD2|TRBJ2-1|TRBV30|NA
TGTGCCTGGAGTAAAACTAGCGGCTACAATGAGCAGTTCTTC
CAWSKTSGYNEQFF
>NA|TRBJ2-4|TRBV27|many
TGTGCCAGCAGCGGGACATCAAACATTCAGTACTTC
CASSGTSNIQYF
>TRBD2|TRBJ2-1|TRBV7-9|many
TGTGCCAGCAGTCGACTAGCGGCAAGCGGGATAGGTGAGCAGTTCTTC
CASSRLAASGIGEQFF
>NA|TRBJ1-6|TRBV6-1|many
TGTGCCATTCTCACAGGGTTCTATAATTCACCCCTCCACTTT
CAILTGFYNSPLHF
>NA|TRBJ1-4|TRBV7-2|many
TGTGCCAGCAGCTTAGGTGGTGGCGGATCATCAACTAATGAAAAACTGTTTTTT
CASSLGGGGSSTNEKLFF
>NA|TRBJ2-5|TRBV20-1|few
TGCAGTGCTAGGTGGTTAACCCTTGGGACCCAGTACTTC
CSARWLTLGTQYF
>NA|TRBJ2-2|TRBV5-4|few
TGTGCCAGCAGCAGGATGGGGCAGGGGTCCCTAACCCCGAACACCGGGGAGCTGTTTTTT
CASSRMGQGSLTPNTGELFF
>TRBD1|TRBJ1-2|TRBV19|many
TGTGCCAGTAGTATGTCGGGACAGGTCTATGGCTACACCTTC
CASSMSGQVYGYTF
>NA|TRBJ2-2|TRBV4-2|few
TGTGCCAGCAGCCAGATACAATACCAGGGGCCCGGGGAGCTGTTTTTT
CASSQIQYQGPGELFF
>TRBD1|TRBJ1-1|TRBV5-1|few
TGCGCCAGCAGCTCGGGACAGGGGGTGAACACTGAAGCTTTCTTT
CASSSGQGVNTEAFF
>NA|TRBJ1-3|TRBV12-5|few
TGTGCTAGTGGATTAAGCGCTGGAAACACCATATATTTT
CASGLSAGNTIYF
>TRBD1|TRBJ2-7|TRBV7-2|many
TGTGCCAGCAGCTTATCAGGGACAGGGGCATCCGAGCAGTACTTC
CASSLSGTGASEQYF
>TRBD1|TRBJ1-6|TRBV5-4|NA
TGTGCCAGCAGCTTGGGGACAGGTCTTGGTTCACCCCTCCACTTT
CASSLGTGLGSPLHF